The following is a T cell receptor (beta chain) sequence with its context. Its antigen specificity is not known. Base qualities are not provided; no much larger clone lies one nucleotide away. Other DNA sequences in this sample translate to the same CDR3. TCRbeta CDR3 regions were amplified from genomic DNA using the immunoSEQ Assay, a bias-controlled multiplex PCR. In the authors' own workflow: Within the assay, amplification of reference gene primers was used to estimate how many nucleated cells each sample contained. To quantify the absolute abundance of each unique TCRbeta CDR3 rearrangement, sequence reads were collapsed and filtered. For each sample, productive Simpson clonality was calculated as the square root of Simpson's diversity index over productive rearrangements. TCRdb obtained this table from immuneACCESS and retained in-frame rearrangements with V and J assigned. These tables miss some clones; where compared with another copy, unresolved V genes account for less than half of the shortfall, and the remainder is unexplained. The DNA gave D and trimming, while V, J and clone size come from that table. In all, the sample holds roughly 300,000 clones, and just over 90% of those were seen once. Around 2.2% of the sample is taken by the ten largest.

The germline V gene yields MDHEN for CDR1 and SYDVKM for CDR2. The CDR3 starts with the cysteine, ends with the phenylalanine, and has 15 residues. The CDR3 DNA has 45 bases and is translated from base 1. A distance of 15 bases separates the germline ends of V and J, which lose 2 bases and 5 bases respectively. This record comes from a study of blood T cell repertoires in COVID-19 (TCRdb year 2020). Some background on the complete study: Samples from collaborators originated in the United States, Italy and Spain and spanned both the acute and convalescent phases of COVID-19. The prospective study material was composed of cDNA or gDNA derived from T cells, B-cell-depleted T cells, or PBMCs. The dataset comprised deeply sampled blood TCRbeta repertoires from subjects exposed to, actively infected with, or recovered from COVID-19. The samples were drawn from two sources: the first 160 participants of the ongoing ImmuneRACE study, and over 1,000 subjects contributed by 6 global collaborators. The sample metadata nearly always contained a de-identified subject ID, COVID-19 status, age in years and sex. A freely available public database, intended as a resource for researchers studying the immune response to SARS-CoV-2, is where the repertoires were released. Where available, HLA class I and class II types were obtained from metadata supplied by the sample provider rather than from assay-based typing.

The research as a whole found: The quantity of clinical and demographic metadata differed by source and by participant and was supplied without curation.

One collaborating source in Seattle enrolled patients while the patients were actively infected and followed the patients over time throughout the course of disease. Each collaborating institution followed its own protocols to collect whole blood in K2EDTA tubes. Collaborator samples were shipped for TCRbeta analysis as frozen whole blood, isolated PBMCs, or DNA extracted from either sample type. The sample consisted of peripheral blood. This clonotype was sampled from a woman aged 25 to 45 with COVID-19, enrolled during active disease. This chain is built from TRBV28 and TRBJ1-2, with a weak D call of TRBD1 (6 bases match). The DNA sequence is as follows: TGTGCCAGCAGTTTAAGTGTAACAGGGTCATATGGCTACACCTTC. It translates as CASSLSVTGSYGYTF.